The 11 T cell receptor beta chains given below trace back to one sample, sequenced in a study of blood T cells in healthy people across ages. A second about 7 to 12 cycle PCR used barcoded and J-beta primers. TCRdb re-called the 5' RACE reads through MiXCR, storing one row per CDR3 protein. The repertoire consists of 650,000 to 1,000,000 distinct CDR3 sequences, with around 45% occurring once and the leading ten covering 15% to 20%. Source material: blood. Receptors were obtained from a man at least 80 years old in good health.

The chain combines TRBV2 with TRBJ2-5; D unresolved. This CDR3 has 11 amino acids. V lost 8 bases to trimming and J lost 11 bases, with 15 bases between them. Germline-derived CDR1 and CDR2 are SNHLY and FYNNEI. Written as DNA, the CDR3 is TGTGCCAGCGCTCCCTATGAGGAGCAGTACTTC. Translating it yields CASAPYEEQYF.

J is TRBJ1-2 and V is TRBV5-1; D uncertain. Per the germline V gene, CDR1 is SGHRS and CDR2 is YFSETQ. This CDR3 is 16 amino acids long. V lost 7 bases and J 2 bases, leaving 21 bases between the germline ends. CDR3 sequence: CASYDPDLLPNYGYTF. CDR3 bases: TGCGCCAGCTACGATCCTGACCTGTTGCCCAACTATGGCTACACCTTC.

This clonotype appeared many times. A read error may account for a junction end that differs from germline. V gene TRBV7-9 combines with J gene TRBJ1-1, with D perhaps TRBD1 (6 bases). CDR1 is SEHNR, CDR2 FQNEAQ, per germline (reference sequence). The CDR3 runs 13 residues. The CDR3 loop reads CASSLEGGTEAFF. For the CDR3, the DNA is TGTGCCAGCAGTTTAGAGGGGGGGACTGAAGCTTTCTTT.

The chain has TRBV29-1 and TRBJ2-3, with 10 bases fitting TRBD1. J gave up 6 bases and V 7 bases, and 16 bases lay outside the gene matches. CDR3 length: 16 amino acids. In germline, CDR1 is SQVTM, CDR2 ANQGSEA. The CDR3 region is CSAAGPGQGRRDTQYF. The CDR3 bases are TGCAGCGCTGCGGGTCCGGGACAGGGGCGACGGGATACGCAGTATTTT.

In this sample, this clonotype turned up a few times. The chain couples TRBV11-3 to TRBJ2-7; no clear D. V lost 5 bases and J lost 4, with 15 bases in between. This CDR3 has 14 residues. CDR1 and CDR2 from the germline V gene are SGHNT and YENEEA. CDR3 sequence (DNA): TGTGCCAGCAGCCCGTTGACGGAGCAATACGAGCAGTACTTC. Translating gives CASSPLTEQYEQYF.

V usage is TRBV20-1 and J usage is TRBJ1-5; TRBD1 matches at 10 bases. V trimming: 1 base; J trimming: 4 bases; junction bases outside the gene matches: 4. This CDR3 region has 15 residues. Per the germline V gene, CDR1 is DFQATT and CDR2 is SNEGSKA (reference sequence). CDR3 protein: CSARVGDRGNQPQHF. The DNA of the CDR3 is TGCAGTGCTAGAGTTGGGGACAGGGGTAATCAGCCCCAGCATTTT.

CDR3 sequence reads: CASSLDADSYNEQFF. CDR3 coding DNA: TGCGCCAGCAGCTTGGATGCAGACTCCTACAATGAGCAGTTCTTC. The chain carries TRBV5-1 and TRBJ2-1; D uncertain. The CDR3 spans 15 residues. CDR1 and CDR2 (germline): SGHRS, YFSETQ. Between the trimmed V and J ends, which lost 0 bases and 0 bases, there was a span of 7 bases.

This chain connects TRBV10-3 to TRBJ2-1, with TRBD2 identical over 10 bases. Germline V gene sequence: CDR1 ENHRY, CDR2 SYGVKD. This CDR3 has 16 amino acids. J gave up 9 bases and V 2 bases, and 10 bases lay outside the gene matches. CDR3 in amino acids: CAISETGTSVLGEQFF. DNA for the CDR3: TGTGCCATCAGTGAGACCGGGACTAGCGTTTTGGGTGAGCAGTTCTTC.

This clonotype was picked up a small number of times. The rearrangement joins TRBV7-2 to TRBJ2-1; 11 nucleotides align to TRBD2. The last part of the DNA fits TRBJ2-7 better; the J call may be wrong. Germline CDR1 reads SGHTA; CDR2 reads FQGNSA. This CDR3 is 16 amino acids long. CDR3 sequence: CASSFRRLAGNNEQYF. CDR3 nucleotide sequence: TGTGCCAGCAGCTTCAGGAGACTAGCGGGAAACAATGAGCAGTACTTC.

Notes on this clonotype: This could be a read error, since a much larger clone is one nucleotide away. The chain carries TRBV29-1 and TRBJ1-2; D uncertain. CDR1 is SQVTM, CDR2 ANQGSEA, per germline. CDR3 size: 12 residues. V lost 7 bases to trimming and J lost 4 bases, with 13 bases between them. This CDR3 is CSAGGTSYGYTF. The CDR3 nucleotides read TGCAGCGCCGGAGGTACTAGCTATGGCTACACCTTC.

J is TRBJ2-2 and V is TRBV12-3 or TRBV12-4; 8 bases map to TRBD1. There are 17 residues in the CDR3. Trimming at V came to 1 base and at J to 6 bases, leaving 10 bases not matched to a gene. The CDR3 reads CASSLGTGIFLSGELFF. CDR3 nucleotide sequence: TGTGCCAGCAGTTTAGGGACAGGGATTTTCTTATCCGGGGAGCTGTTTTTT.